This T cell receptor (beta chain) was recorded in a study of shared clonotypes between healthy human individuals. TCRdb keeps only in-frame clones here, not all; method: immunoSEQ multiplex PCR. Among under 200,000 clones listed, around 93% were seen once. The CDR3 totals 14 residues. V was cut by 2 bases and J by 2 bases, with 10 bases left in between. Germline CDR1 reads SGHTA; CDR2 reads FQGTGA. The chain uses TRBV7-3 and TRBJ2-7; D is uncertain. Sequences were obtained from naive CD4+ T cells sorted from blood. As to subset: CD45RA+ positively selected. The TCR was taken from a woman aged 25 to 39 in good health. The CDR3 reads CASSLVPGTYEQYF. The CDR3 bases are TGTGCCAGCAGCTTAGTCCCCGGCACCTACGAGCAGTACTTC. Filled out from reference TRBV7-3 and TRBJ2-7, the complete variable domain reads GAGVSQTPSNKVTEKGKYVELRCDPISGHTALYWYRQSLGQGPEFLIYFQGTGAADDSGLPNDRFFAVRPEGSVSTLKIQRTERGDSAVYLCASSLVPGTYEQYFGPGTRLTVT.